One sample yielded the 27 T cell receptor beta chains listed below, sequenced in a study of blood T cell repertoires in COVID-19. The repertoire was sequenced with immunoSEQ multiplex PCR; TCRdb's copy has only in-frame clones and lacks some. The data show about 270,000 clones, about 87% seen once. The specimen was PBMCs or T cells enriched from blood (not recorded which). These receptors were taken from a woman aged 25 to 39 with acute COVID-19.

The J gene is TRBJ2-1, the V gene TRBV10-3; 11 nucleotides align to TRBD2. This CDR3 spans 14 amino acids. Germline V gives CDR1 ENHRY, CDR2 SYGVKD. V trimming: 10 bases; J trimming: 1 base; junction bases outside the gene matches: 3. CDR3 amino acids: CASLAGGSYNEQFF. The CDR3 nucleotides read TGTGCCAGCCTAGCGGGAGGATCCTACAATGAGCAGTTCTTC.

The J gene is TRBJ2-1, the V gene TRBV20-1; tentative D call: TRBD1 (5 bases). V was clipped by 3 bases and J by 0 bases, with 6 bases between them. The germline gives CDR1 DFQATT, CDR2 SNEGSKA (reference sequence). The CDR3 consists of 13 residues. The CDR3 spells CSASGASYNEQFF. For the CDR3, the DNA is TGCAGTGCTAGTGGGGCCTCCTACAATGAGCAGTTCTTC.

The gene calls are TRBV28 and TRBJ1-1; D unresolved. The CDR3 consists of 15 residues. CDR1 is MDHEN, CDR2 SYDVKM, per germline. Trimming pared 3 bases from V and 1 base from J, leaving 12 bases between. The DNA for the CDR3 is TGTGCCAGCAGTTTGGGAGATCGGTCGAACACTGAAGCTTTCTTT. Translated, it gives CASSLGDRSNTEAFF.

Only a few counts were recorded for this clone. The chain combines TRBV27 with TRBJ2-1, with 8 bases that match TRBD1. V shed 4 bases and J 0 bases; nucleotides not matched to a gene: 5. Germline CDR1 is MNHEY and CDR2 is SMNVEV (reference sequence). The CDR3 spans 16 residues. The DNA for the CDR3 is TGTGCCAGCAGTTCTTACCAGGGGGCCTCCTACAATGAGCAGTTCTTC. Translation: CASSSYQGASYNEQFF.

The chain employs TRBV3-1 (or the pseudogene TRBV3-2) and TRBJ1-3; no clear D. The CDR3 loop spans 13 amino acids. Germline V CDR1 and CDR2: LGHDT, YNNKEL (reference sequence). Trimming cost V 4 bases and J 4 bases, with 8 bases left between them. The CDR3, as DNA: TGTGCCAGCAGCCCGCAGTACGGAAACACCATATATTTT. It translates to CASSPQYGNTIYF.

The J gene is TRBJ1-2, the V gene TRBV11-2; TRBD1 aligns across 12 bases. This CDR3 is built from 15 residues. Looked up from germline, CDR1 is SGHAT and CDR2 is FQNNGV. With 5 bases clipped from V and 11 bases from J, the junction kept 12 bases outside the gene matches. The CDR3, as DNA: TGTGCCAGCAGCGGAACGGGACAGGGGGCAGTTAGATACACCTTC. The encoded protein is CASSGTGQGAVRYTF.

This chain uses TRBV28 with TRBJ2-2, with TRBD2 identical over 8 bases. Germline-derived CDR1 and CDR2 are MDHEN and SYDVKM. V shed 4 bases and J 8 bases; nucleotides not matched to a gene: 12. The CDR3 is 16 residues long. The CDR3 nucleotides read TGTGCCAGCAGTTCCGGTGGAAGCGGGGGCCGTGGGGAGCTGTTTTTT. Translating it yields CASSSGGSGGRGELFF.

Here the CDR3 DNA reads TGTGCCAGCAGCTTATGGACTAGCGGGAGCAATGAGCAGTTCTTC. This sequence encodes CASSLWTSGSNEQFF. V is TRBV7-2 and J is TRBJ2-1, with 13 bases that match TRBD2. The CDR3 length is 15 residues. Germline CDR1 SGHTA, CDR2 FQGNSA. Trimming took 2 bases from V and 6 from J; bases not matched to a gene: 1. Together with reference TRBV7-2 and TRBJ2-1, the CDR3 gives the full variable domain: GAGVSQSPSNKVTEKGKDVELRCDPISGHTALYWYRQSLGQGLEFLIYFQGNSAPDKSGLPSDRFSAERTGGSVSTLTIQRTQQEDSAVYLCASSLWTSGSNEQFFGPGTRLTVL.

CDR3 coding DNA: TGTGCCAGCAGTTTGGACAGGGGCACTGAAGCTTTCTTT. This sequence encodes CASSLDRGTEAFF. This chain uses TRBV27 with TRBJ1-1; 9 nucleotides agree with TRBD1. V shed 3 bases, J shed 4 bases, and the junction held 0 bases outside the gene matches. This CDR3 region has 13 residues. Looked up from germline, CDR1 is MNHEY and CDR2 is SMNVEV (reference sequence).

CDR3 loop: CASAGTGESAQHF. The DNA for the CDR3 is TGTGCCAGCGCCGGGACAGGGGAATCGGCCCAGCATTTT. This rearrangement joins TRBV27 to TRBJ1-5; TRBD1 matches 10 bases. V shed 8 bases, J shed 11 bases, and the junction held 9 bases outside the gene matches. The germline CDR1 and CDR2 sequences are MNHEY and SMNVEV (reference sequence). The CDR3 consists of 13 residues.

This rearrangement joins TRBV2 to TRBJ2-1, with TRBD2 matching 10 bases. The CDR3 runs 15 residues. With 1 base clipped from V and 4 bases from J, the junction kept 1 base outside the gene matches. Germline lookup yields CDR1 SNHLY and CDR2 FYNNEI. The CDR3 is CASSEVAGGYNEQFF. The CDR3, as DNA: TGTGCCAGCAGTGAAGTAGCGGGAGGATACAATGAGCAGTTCTTC.

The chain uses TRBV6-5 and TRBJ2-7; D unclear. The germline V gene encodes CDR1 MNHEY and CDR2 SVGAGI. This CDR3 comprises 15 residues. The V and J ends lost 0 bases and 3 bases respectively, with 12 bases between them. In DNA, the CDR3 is TGTGCCAGCAGTTACTCGTGGGCAGCCAACTACGAGCAGTACTTC. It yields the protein CASSYSWAANYEQYF.

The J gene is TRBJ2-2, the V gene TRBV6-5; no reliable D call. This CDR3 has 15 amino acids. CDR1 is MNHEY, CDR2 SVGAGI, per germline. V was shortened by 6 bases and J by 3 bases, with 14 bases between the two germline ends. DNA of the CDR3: TGTGCCAGCAGACCAACCGACTGGGACACCGGGGAGCTGTTTTTT. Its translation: CASRPTDWDTGELFF.

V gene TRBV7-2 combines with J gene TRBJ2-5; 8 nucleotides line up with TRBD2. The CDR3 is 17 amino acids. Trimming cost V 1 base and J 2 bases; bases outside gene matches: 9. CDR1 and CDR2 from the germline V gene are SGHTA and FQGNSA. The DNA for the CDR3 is TGTGCCAGCAGCTTAGGGGGCTTAGCGGGAAGGCAAGAGACCCAGTACTTC. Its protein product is CASSLGGLAGRQETQYF. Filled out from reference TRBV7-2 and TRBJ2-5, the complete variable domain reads GAGVSQSPSNKVTEKGKDVELRCDPISGHTALYWYRQSLGQGLEFLIYFQGNSAPDKSGLPSDRFSAERTGGSVSTLTIQRTQQEDSAVYLCASSLGGLAGRQETQYFGPGTRLLVL.

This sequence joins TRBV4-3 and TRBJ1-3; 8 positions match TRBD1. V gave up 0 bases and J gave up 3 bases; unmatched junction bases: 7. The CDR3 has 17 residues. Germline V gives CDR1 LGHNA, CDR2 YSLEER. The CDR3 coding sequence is TGCGCCAGCAGCCAAGATAAGCTCGGACAGGGTGGAAACACCATATATTTT. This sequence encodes CASSQDKLGQGGNTIYF.

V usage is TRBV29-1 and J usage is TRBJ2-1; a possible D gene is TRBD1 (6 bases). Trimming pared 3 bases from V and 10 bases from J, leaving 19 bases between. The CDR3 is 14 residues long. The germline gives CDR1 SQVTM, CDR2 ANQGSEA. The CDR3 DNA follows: TGCAGCGTTGACAGGGGAGTCGATCCGGAGGAGCAGTTCTTC. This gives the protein CSVDRGVDPEEQFF.

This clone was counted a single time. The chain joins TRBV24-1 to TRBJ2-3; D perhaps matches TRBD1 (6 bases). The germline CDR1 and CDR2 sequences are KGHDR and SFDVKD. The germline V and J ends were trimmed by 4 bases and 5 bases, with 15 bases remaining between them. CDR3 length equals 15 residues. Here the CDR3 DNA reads TGTGCCACCAGTGAATACGATACAGGGTTAGATACGCAGTATTTT. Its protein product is CATSEYDTGLDTQYF.

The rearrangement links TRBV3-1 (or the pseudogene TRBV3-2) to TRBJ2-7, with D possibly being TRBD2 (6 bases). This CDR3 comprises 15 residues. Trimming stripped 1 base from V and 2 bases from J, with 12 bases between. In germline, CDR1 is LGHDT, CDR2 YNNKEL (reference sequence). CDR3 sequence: CASSQGPSDAYEQYF. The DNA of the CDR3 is TGTGCCAGCAGCCAAGGACCTAGCGATGCCTACGAGCAGTACTTC.

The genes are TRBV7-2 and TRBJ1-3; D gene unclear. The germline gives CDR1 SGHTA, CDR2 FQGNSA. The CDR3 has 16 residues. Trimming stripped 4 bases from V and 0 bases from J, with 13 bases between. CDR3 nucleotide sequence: TGTGCCAGCAGCTCCCGGTTGGGCAGCTCTGGAAACACCATATATTTT. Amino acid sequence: CASSSRLGSSGNTIYF.

The CDR3 protein is CASSQTGNTGELFF. Written as DNA, the CDR3 is TGTGCCAGCAGCCAGACAGGGAACACCGGGGAGCTGTTTTTT. This rearrangement joins TRBV6-5 to TRBJ2-2, with D tentatively TRBD1 (6 bases). Deletions cut 6 bases from V and 1 base from J, with 9 bases between. Germline CDR1 reads MNHEY; CDR2 reads SVGAGI. This CDR3 contains 14 residues.

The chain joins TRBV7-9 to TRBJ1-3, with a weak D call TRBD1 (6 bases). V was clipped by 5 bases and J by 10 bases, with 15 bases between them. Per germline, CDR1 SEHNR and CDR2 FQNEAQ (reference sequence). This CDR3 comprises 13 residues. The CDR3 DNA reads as TGTGCCAGCAGCAACCGGGACATTCCGACCATATATTTT. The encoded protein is CASSNRDIPTIYF. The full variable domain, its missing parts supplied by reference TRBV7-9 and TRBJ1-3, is DTGVSQNPRHKITKRGQNVTFRCDPISEHNRLYWYRQTLGQGPEFLTYFQNEAQLEKSRLLSDRFSAERPKGSFSTLEIQRTEQGDSAMYLCASSNRDIPTIYFGEGSWLTVV.

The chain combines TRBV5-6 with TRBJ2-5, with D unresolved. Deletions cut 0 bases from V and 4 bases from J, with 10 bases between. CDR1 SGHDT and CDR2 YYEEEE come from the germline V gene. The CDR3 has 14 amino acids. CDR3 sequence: CASSLGQNVETQYF. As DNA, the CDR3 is TGTGCCAGCAGCTTGGGGCAGAACGTAGAGACCCAGTACTTC.

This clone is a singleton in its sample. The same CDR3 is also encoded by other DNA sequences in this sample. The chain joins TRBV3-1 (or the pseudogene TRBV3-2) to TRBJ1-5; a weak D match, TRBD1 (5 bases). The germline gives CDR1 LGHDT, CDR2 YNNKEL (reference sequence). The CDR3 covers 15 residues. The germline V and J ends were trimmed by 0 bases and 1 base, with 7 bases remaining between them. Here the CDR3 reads CASSQEPGSNQPQHF. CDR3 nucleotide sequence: TGTGCCAGCAGCCAAGAGCCAGGGAGCAATCAGCCCCAGCATTTT.

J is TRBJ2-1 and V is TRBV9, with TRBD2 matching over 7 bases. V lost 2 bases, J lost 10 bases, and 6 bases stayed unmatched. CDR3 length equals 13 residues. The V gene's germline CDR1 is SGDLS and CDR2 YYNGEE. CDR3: CASSVSLAEEQFF. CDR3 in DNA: TGTGCCAGCAGCGTGTCGCTAGCGGAAGAGCAGTTCTTC.

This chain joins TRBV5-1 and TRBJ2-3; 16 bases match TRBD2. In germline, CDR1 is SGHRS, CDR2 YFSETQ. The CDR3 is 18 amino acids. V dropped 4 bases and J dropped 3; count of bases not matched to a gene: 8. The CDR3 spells CASSLPGLAGGQTDTQYF. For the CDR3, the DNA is TGCGCCAGCAGCCTCCCGGGACTAGCGGGAGGGCAGACAGATACGCAGTATTTT. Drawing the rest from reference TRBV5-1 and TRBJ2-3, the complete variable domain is KAGVTQTPRYLIKTRGQQVTLSCSPISGHRSVSWYQQTPGQGLQFLFEYFSETQRNKGNFPGRFSGRQFSNSRSEMNVSTLELGDSALYLCASSLPGLAGGQTDTQYFGPGTRLTVL.

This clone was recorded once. In nucleotides, the CDR3 is TGCAGCGTTGATAGGGGCACTGAAGCTTTCTTT. Amino acid sequence: CSVDRGTEAFF. V is TRBV29-1 and J is TRBJ1-1; D perhaps matches TRBD1 (5 bases). CDR3 length: 11 residues. V was pared by 3 bases and J by 4 bases, with 6 bases between. Germline CDR1 reads SQVTM; CDR2 reads ANQGSEA.

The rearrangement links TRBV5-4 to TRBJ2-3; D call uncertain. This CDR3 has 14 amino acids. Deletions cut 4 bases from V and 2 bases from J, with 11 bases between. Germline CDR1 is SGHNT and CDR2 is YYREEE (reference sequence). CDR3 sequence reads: CASSPESNTDTQYF. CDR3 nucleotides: TGTGCCAGCAGCCCGGAGTCCAACACAGATACGCAGTATTTT.